This T cell receptor (beta chain) stems from a study of OX40 agonist ivuxolimab in advanced cancers. Broader study findings: Relative to CD4+, CD8+ T cells held more expanded clones on average. At doses 0.1 to 3.0 mg/kg, CD4+ and CD8+ clones expanded.

Blood got drawn at baseline, again on cycle 4 day 1, and then on cycle 7 day 1. Sequenced by immunoSEQ multiplex PCR; TCRdb stores in-frame clones only, minus some. The sample has tens of thousands of clones, around nine tenths seen once; the top ten hold 10% to 15%. The CDR3 runs to 13 residues. Germline CDR1 reads SGHNT; CDR2 reads YENEEA. V dropped 4 bases and J dropped 5; count of bases not matched to a gene: 3. In its sample, this clone was seen once. As yet, its antigen is unknown. Specimen: CD4+ or CD8+ T cells sorted from blood, collected in a trial of the OX40 agonist ivuxolimab. This receptor was taken from an adult with an advanced solid tumor such as melanoma, head and neck, liver or kidney cancer. The chain recombines TRBV11-3 with TRBJ2-3; 7 bases agree with TRBD2. Written as DNA, the CDR3 is TGTGCCAGCAGCTCCGGACTAGAAGATACGCAGTATTTT. Its translation is CASSSGLEDTQYF.